Shown below are 27 T cell receptor beta chains from a single sample sequenced in a study of cytomegalovirus exposure and HLA in healthy donors. The study ran its PCR with 60 Vbeta and 13 Jbeta primers. Assay used: immunoSEQ multiplex PCR; TCRdb lists only in-frame clones, some missing. The sample has 45,000 to 65,000 clones; the top ten hold approximately 13%. Material: PBMCs. These receptor sequences come from a man aged 18 to 30 in good health and CMV-seropositive.

V gene TRBV30 combines with J gene TRBJ1-4; D perhaps matches TRBD1 (6 bases). The CDR3 spans 16 residues. V was cut by 1 base and J by 6 bases, with 18 bases left in between. Germline V CDR1 and CDR2: GTSNPN, SVGIG (reference sequence). The DNA of the CDR3 is TGTGCCTGGAGTGAGGGGGTTTCGGACCCTTATGAAAAACTGTTTTTT. Translation gives CAWSEGVSDPYEKLFF.

The V gene is TRBV28, the J gene TRBJ1-3; D gene ambiguous. Trimming stripped 8 bases from V and 0 bases from J, with 8 bases between. The CDR3 loop spans 13 amino acids. Germline CDR1 is MDHEN and CDR2 is SYDVKM. The CDR3 reads CASLMASGNTIYF. The CDR3 DNA reads TGTGCCAGCCTCATGGCCTCTGGAAACACCATATATTTT.

The gene calls are TRBV6-4 and TRBJ1-1; D remains unclear. The CDR3 totals 14 residues. V was cut by 3 bases and J by 1 base, with 9 bases left in between. Germline CDR1 MRHNA, CDR2 SNTAGT. CDR3 coding DNA: TGTGCCAGCAGTGATGGGCACCCGAACACTGAAGCTTTCTTT. As protein: CASSDGHPNTEAFF.

Written as DNA, the CDR3 is TGTGCCAGCAGCGTAGAGCCCCAGGGGTCTCCCTACACCTTC. It codes for CASSVEPQGSPYTF. The chain recombines TRBV9 with TRBJ1-2, with D possibly TRBD1 on 6 matching bases. V lost 0 bases, J lost 10 bases, and 16 bases lay in between. Germline-derived CDR1 and CDR2 are SGDLS and YYNGEE. The CDR3 sequence is 14 residues long.

The V and J genes are TRBV28 and TRBJ2-1, with D tentatively TRBD2 (6 bases). The CDR3 spans 16 residues. CDR1 is MDHEN and CDR2 is SYDVKM in the germline V gene. Trimming took 2 bases from V and 5 from J, leaving 16 bases between them. This chain's CDR3 is CASSLVAAPANNEQFF. In DNA, the CDR3 is TGTGCCAGCAGTTTAGTAGCGGCTCCTGCTAACAATGAGCAGTTCTTC. The full variable domain, in which reference TRBV28 and TRBJ2-1 provide the parts outside the CDR3, is DVKVTQSSRYLVKRTGEKVFLECVQDMDHENMFWYRQDPGLGLRLIYFSYDVKMKEKGDIPEGYSVSREKKERFSLILESASTNQTSMYLCASSLVAAPANNEQFFGPGTRLTVL.

This chain links TRBV19 with TRBJ1-5; 9 nucleotides line up with TRBD1. Germline V lookup: CDR1 LNHDA, CDR2 SQIVND (reference sequence). J gave up 6 bases and V 7 bases, and 10 bases lay outside the gene matches. This CDR3 spans 15 amino acids. This chain's CDR3 is CASTSGTGSSQPQHF. CDR3 DNA: TGTGCCAGTACTTCAGGGACAGGGTCGAGTCAGCCCCAGCATTTT.

The genes are TRBV28 and TRBJ1-2; 10 bases match TRBD1. Germline trimming cut 9 bases from V and 4 bases from J; bases unmatched to any gene: 5. The germline CDR1 and CDR2 sequences are MDHEN and SYDVKM. CDR3 size: 13 residues. The CDR3 here is CASGTGDAYGYTF. DNA of the CDR3: TGTGCCAGTGGGACAGGGGACGCCTATGGCTACACCTTC.

The V gene is TRBV27, the J gene TRBJ2-2; TRBD1 matches at 7 bases. The V and J ends lost 7 bases and 1 base, in that order; junction bases with no gene match: 3. CDR1 and CDR2 (germline): MNHEY, SMNVEV (reference sequence). The CDR3 extends over 14 amino acids. Here the CDR3 reads CASKTGLNTGELFF. The DNA of the CDR3 is TGTGCCAGCAAGACAGGGTTGAACACCGGGGAGCTGTTTTTT.

The chain links TRBV5-4 to TRBJ2-5; TRBD2 agrees at 11 bases. The CDR3 runs to 15 residues. Germline trimming cut 4 bases from V and 7 bases from J; bases unmatched to any gene: 9. The germline V gene encodes CDR1 SGHNT and CDR2 YYREEE (reference sequence). CDR3 sequence (DNA): TGTGCCAGCAGCCAAGGGACTAGCGGCCTGGGGACCCAGTACTTC. This sequence encodes CASSQGTSGLGTQYF.

The chain has TRBV7-9 and TRBJ1-2, with D unclear. The germline CDR1 and CDR2 sequences are SEHNR and FQNEAQ (reference sequence). V was shortened by 0 bases and J by 4 bases, with 15 bases between the two germline ends. CDR3 size: 16 residues. CDR3 sequence: CASSLAVVEEIYGYTF. CDR3 coding DNA: TGTGCCAGCAGCTTAGCGGTGGTCGAGGAGATCTATGGCTACACCTTC.

The rearrangement joins TRBV6-6 to TRBJ1-6; 10 bases line up with TRBD1. This CDR3 spans 14 amino acids. The J segment lost 6 bases and the V segment lost 4 bases, leaving 0 bases of the junction unmatched. The V gene's germline CDR1 is MNHNY and CDR2 SVGAGI (reference sequence). DNA for the CDR3: TGTGCCAGCAGTTGGACAGGGGGTAATTCACCCCTCCACTTT. Residues: CASSWTGGNSPLHF.

The V and J genes are TRBV9 and TRBJ2-3; the match to TRBD2 covers 8 bases. Germline assignment: CDR1 SGDLS and CDR2 YYNGEE. The V and J ends lost 1 base and 4 bases, in that order; junction bases with no gene match: 8. The CDR3 sequence is 16 residues long. The CDR3: CASSVTGTRGADTQYF. The CDR3 DNA reads as TGTGCCAGCAGCGTAACCGGGACTAGGGGGGCAGATACGCAGTATTTT.

The chain joins TRBV2 to TRBJ2-2; D is perhaps TRBD2 (5 bases). Trimming cost V 6 bases and J 2 bases, with 10 bases left between them. The CDR3 has 14 amino acids. Germline-derived CDR1 and CDR2 are SNHLY and FYNNEI. DNA for the CDR3: TGTGCCAGCAGACGTGAGGGTAACACCGGGGAGCTGTTTTTT. Translating gives CASRREGNTGELFF.

The chain couples TRBV6-6 to TRBJ2-5; possible D gene TRBD1, 5 bases. Per the germline V gene, CDR1 is MNHNY and CDR2 is SVGAGI (reference sequence). The CDR3 has 15 amino acids. Trimming cost V 6 bases and J 0 bases, with 14 bases left between them. CDR3 in DNA: TGTGCCAGCAGCAAGGACACAACGTACCAAGAGACCCAGTACTTC. It translates to CASSKDTTYQETQYF.

The chain recombines TRBV7-9 with TRBJ1-4, with D unresolved. This CDR3 spans 17 amino acids. Germline values: CDR1 SEHNR, CDR2 FQNEAQ (reference sequence). The V end was cut by 5 bases, the J end by 7 bases, with 23 bases between. DNA of the CDR3: TGTGCCAGCAGCCCAAATCCGGACGGTAGCGAGGGTGAAAAACTGTTTTTT. Translating gives CASSPNPDGSEGEKLFF.

A note on this clone: The sample has other DNA sequences that encode this CDR3 too. The J gene is TRBJ2-7, the V gene TRBV5-8; 9 positions agree with TRBD1. The CDR3 consists of 16 residues. Germline assignment: CDR1 SGHTS and CDR2 YDEGEE. J gave up 4 bases and V 5 bases, and 13 bases lay outside the gene matches. CDR3 loop: CASSSPRGTGRYEQYF. In DNA form, the CDR3 reads TGTGCCAGCAGTTCGCCCCGGGGGACAGGGCGATACGAGCAGTACTTC.

V gene TRBV7-8 combines with J gene TRBJ2-7, with a weak D call TRBD1 (6 bases). CDR3 length: 15 amino acids. The germline gives CDR1 SGHVS, CDR2 FQNEAQ. Trimming shortened V by 1 base and J by 2 bases, and 12 bases separated the two germline ends. The CDR3 loop is CASSLEGAGAYEQYF. The CDR3 DNA reads TGTGCCAGCAGCTTAGAAGGCGCAGGGGCCTACGAGCAGTACTTC.

V usage is TRBV6-1 and J usage is TRBJ1-2; TRBD1 is a possible D gene (6 bases). The V gene's germline CDR1 is MNHNS and CDR2 SASEGT. V was cut by 5 bases and J by 7 bases, with 14 bases left in between. The CDR3 runs 13 residues. The CDR3 here is CASSPRDIGGYTF. The DNA for the CDR3 is TGTGCCAGCAGTCCCCGGGACATCGGTGGCTACACCTTC.

V gene TRBV2 combines with J gene TRBJ1-2; tentatively, D is TRBD1 (5 bases). The CDR3 runs 13 residues. The V gene's germline CDR1 is SNHLY and CDR2 FYNNEI. V was shortened by 7 bases and J by 0 bases, with 9 bases between the two germline ends. The CDR3 sequence is CASKDRANYGYTF. DNA for the CDR3: TGTGCCAGCAAAGACAGAGCTAACTATGGCTACACCTTC.

The chain carries TRBV29-1 and TRBJ1-2; 8 bases are a match to TRBD1. CDR3 length: 17 amino acids. The V gene's germline CDR1 is SQVTM and CDR2 ANQGSEA. V lost 3 bases and J lost 2; bases outside the gene matches: 14. The CDR3 sequence: CSVEGVGGQATNYGYTF. CDR3 bases: TGCAGCGTTGAGGGGGTTGGGGGACAGGCCACCAACTATGGCTACACCTTC.

The CDR3 DNA is TGTGCCAGCATAGCCCCGGGGAGCGGGGAGCTGTTTTTT. Amino acid sequence: CASIAPGSGELFF. The chain combines TRBV7-9 with TRBJ2-2, with a weak D call TRBD2 (5 bases). The CDR3 length is 13 residues. The germline gives CDR1 SEHNR, CDR2 FQNEAQ (reference sequence). The germline V and J ends were trimmed by 7 bases and 7 bases, with 13 bases remaining between them.

As to this clone: The sample carries other DNA sequences with the same CDR3. The gene calls are TRBV2 and TRBJ1-5, with unresolved D. Germline CDR1 SNHLY, CDR2 FYNNEI. V was pared by 2 bases and J by 5 bases, with 10 bases between. This CDR3 region has 14 residues. CDR3 sequence reads: CASSESTRDQPQHF. In DNA form, the CDR3 reads TGTGCCAGCAGTGAATCGACGAGGGATCAGCCCCAGCATTTT.

V and J are TRBV7-9 and TRBJ1-2, with 9 positions matching TRBD1. In germline, CDR1 is SEHNR, CDR2 FQNEAQ (reference sequence). The CDR3 contains 14 residues. The V and J ends lost 1 base and 8 bases, in that order; junction bases with no gene match: 5. The CDR3 sequence: CASSLEETGGGYTF. Written as DNA, the CDR3 is TGTGCCAGCAGCTTAGAGGAGACAGGGGGAGGCTACACCTTC. Supplemented by reference TRBV7-9 and TRBJ1-2, the full variable domain reads DTGVSQNPRHKITKRGQNVTFRCDPISEHNRLYWYRQTLGQGPEFLTYFQNEAQLEKSRLLSDRFSAERPKGSFSTLEIQRTEQGDSAMYLCASSLEETGGGYTFGSGTRLTVV.

The gene calls are TRBV18 and TRBJ1-4; maybe TRBD1 (5 bases). Looked up from germline, CDR1 is KGHSH and CDR2 is LQKENI. The CDR3 spans 17 residues. The ends were cut back, 3 bases at V and 0 bases at J, with 14 bases in the middle. The CDR3 sequence: CASSPMTETATNEKLFF. In DNA, the CDR3 is TGTGCCAGCTCACCGATGACAGAAACAGCAACTAATGAAAAACTGTTTTTT.

V is TRBV5-1 and J is TRBJ2-5; no clear D. The J call is in doubt because the DNA end fits TRBJ2-7 better. The germline gives CDR1 SGHRS, CDR2 YFSETQ. CDR3 length: 14 residues. CDR3 amino acids: CASSLDEYSYEQYF. As DNA, the CDR3 is TGCGCCAGCAGCTTGGACGAGTACTCCTACGAGCAGTACTTC.

The chain is built from TRBV15 and TRBJ1-4; 7 nucleotides line up with TRBD1. V shed 5 bases and J 6 bases; nucleotides not matched to a gene: 9. Germline CDR1 is LNHNV and CDR2 is YYDKDF (reference sequence). The CDR3 covers 15 residues. CDR3 in DNA: TGTGCCACCAGCGCCTCCGGGACAGACTATGAAAAACTGTTTTTT. It codes for CATSASGTDYEKLFF. The whole variable domain, remainder taken from reference TRBV15 and TRBJ1-4, is DAMVIQNPRYQVTQFGKPVTLSCSQTLNHNVMYWYQQKSSQAPKLLFHYYDKDFNNEADTPDNFQSRRPNTSFCFLDIRSPGLGDTAMYLCATSASGTDYEKLFFGSGTQLSVL.

The chain links TRBV6-5 to TRBJ1-1; 8 bases align to TRBD1. This CDR3 is built from 15 residues. J gave up 6 bases and V 6 bases, and 12 bases lay outside the gene matches. Germline loops: CDR1 MNHEY, CDR2 SVGAGI. The CDR3 DNA sequence: TGTGCCAGCAGCACTACAGGGGGACCGGCGGCTGAAGCTTTCTTT. This translates into CASSTTGGPAAEAFF.